These 13 T cell receptor beta chains originate from one sample sequenced in a study of molecular identifiers for immune sequencing clone quantification. From the PCR reads, TCRdb called clonotypes with MiXCR, one entry per CDR3 protein. The repertoire holds approximately 63,000 distinct CDR3 sequences, with 15% to 20% as singletons. Input material: naive CD8+ T cells from blood, with Jurkat cell RNA spiked in. Subset given: FACS-sorted CD8+CD4-CCR7+CD45RA+ naive T cells. These receptor sequences come from a human donor in good health. Some libraries in this study had Jurkat cell RNA spiked in.

This chain uses TRBV2 with TRBJ2-3; 10 bases are a match to TRBD2. Germline V gene lookup returns CDR1 SNHLY and CDR2 FYNNEI. The length of the CDR3 is 17 residues. V lost 8 bases, J lost 4 bases, and 15 bases stayed unmatched. The CDR3 is CASLLSSGSASADTQYF. The CDR3 bases are TGTGCCAGCTTGCTGTCTAGCGGGAGTGCCAGTGCAGATACGCAGTATTTT. The variable domain in full, with the rest retrieved from reference TRBV2 and TRBJ2-3, is EPEVTQTPSHQVTQMGQEVILRCVPISNHLYFYWYRQILGQKVEFLVSFYNNEISEKSEIFDDQFSVERPDGSNFTLKIRSTKLEDSAMYFCASLLSSGSASADTQYFGPGTRLTVL.

This clonotype was seen only a few times. This chain uses TRBV7-9 with TRBJ1-1, with D unclear. Germline V gene lookup returns CDR1 SEHNR and CDR2 FQNEAQ (reference sequence). There are 14 residues in the CDR3. Trimming cost V 1 base and J 1 base, with 7 bases left between them. The CDR3 DNA reads as TGTGCCAGCAGCTTAGAATCGGGGAACACTGAAGCTTTCTTT. Translated: CASSLESGNTEAFF.

CDR3 in DNA: TGTGCCAGCAGCTTAAGGCGGACAAGGGGCACAGATACGCAGTATTTT. This encodes CASSLRRTRGTDTQYF. The chain uses TRBV7-6 and TRBJ2-3, with D possibly being TRBD1 (5 bases). The CDR3 length is 16 residues. The ends were cut back, 2 bases at V and 1 base at J, with 13 bases in the middle. Germline V lookup: CDR1 SGHVS, CDR2 FNYEAQ.

This clonotype has only a few counts. This CDR3 is CASSLEGFETQYF. The DNA for the CDR3 is TGTGCCAGCAGTTTAGAGGGTTTTGAGACCCAGTACTTC. V and J are TRBV28 and TRBJ2-5; a possible D gene is TRBD2 (5 bases). Germline V gene sequence: CDR1 MDHEN, CDR2 SYDVKM. V was pared by 2 bases and J by 5 bases, with 9 bases between. This CDR3 region has 13 residues.

This clonotype was seen at least ten times. The gene calls are TRBV20-1 and TRBJ2-1, with D maybe TRBD2 (6 bases). The V end was cut by 3 bases, the J end by 1 base, with 10 bases between. This CDR3 spans 14 amino acids. CDR1 is DFQATT, CDR2 SNEGSKA, per germline (reference sequence). The DNA for the CDR3 is TGCAGTGCTAGCGGGAGAAAGTCCTACAATGAGCAGTTCTTC. Amino acids: CSASGRKSYNEQFF.

This clonotype has more than one count but fewer than ten. The chain is built from TRBV19 and TRBJ2-1, with a weak D call TRBD1 (6 bases). This CDR3 spans 14 amino acids. Between the trimmed V and J ends, which lost 3 bases and 2 bases, there was a span of 8 bases. CDR1 is LNHDA and CDR2 is SQIVND in the germline V gene (reference sequence). The CDR3 sequence is CASSMDSPYNEQFF. CDR3 bases: TGTGCCAGTAGTATGGACAGTCCCTACAATGAGCAGTTCTTC.

The table lists this clonotype with many counts. The chain links TRBV4-1 to TRBJ1-1; 8 nucleotides agree with TRBD1. The CDR3 contains 15 residues. Germline trimming cut 7 bases from V and 0 bases from J; bases unmatched to any gene: 7. Germline CDR1 MGHRA, CDR2 YSYEKL. The CDR3 DNA reads TGCGCCAGCACCTGGACAGGGACTATGAACACTGAAGCTTTCTTT. This encodes CASTWTGTMNTEAFF.

This clonotype was picked up a small number of times. A much larger clone sits a single nucleotide away, making a read error possible. The CDR3 DNA reads TGTGCCAGCAACAAGGACAGAACTGGAAACATCATATATTTT. Its protein is CASNKDRTGNIIYF. The rearrangement uses TRBV7-9 and TRBJ1-3; possible D gene TRBD1, 6 bases. The CDR3 runs 14 residues. In germline, CDR1 is SEHNR, CDR2 FQNEAQ (reference sequence).

There are many counts of this clonotype. V is TRBV10-3 and J is TRBJ2-7; D may be TRBD2 (6 bases). Trimming removed 0 bases from V and 2 bases from J, with 17 bases in between. The CDR3 length is 17 residues. Germline-derived CDR1 and CDR2 are ENHRY and SYGVKD. The CDR3 loop reads CAISESDVVGGTYEQYF. CDR3 nucleotides: TGTGCCATCAGTGAGTCTGACGTGGTCGGGGGAACCTACGAGCAGTACTTC.

With regard to this clonotype: This could be a read error, since a much larger clone is one nucleotide away. Without the conserved terminal phenylalanine or tryptophan, this CDR3 likely stems from a read error. The V call is TRBV18, the J call TRBJ2-1; 10 positions match TRBD2. The CDR3 contains 14 residues. In germline, CDR1 is KGHSH, CDR2 LQKENI. Germline trimming cut 3 bases from V and 10 bases from J; bases unmatched to any gene: 6. The DNA for the CDR3 is TGTGCCAGCTCACCTCTAGCGGGAGCTTGGGAGCAGTTCCTC. It codes for CASSPLAGAWEQFL.

This clonotype was seen many times. The chain joins TRBV28 to TRBJ2-4; 9 bases line up with TRBD2. From germline, CDR1 is MDHEN and CDR2 SYDVKM. The CDR3 sequence is 11 residues long. The junction had 2 bases not matched to a gene; V was cut back by 8 bases and J by 9 bases. The CDR3 DNA reads TGTGCCAGCCAAGCGGGGGGCATTCAGTACTTC. This encodes CASQAGGIQYF.

V is TRBV20-1 and J is TRBJ2-1; TRBD1 might be the D (6 bases). From germline, CDR1 is DFQATT and CDR2 SNEGSKA (reference sequence). V shed 0 bases and J shed 8 bases, with 20 bases lying between them. The CDR3 loop spans 16 amino acids. CDR3 sequence (DNA): TGCAGTGCTAGAGATCTAGAGGGGACATTCGTCCATGAGCAGTTCTTC. It is translated as CSARDLEGTFVHEQFF.

This clonotype was detected many times. This sequence joins TRBV5-6 and TRBJ1-5; D is unclear. The ends were cut back, 2 bases at V and 3 bases at J, with 12 bases in the middle. This CDR3 comprises 15 residues. Germline V gene data show CDR1 as SGHDT and CDR2 as YYEEEE. The CDR3 DNA follows: TGTGCCAGCAGCTTAGGACCAAACCCCAATCAGCCCCAGCATTTT. Protein product: CASSLGPNPNQPQHF.